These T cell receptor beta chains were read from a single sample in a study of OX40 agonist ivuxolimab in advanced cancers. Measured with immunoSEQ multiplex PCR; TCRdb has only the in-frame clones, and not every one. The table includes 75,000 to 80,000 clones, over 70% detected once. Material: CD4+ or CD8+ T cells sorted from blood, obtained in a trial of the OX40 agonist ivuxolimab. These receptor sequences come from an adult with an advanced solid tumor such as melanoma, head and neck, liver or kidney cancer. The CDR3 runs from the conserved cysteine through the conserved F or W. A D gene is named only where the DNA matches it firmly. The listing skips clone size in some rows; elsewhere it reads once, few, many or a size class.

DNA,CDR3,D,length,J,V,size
TGCGCCAGCAGCTTACAGGGGGATAGCAATCAGCCCCAGCATTTT,CASSLQGDSNQPQHF,TRBD1,15,TRBJ1-5,TRBV5-1,NA
TGTGCCAGCAGCTTAGAGCGGGGTGTGCAGTACTTC,CASSLERGVQYF,TRBD2,12,TRBJ2-7,TRBV7-2,NA
TGTGCCAGCAGCCAAGAAACTAGCGGGAGGGCCCAACCCTACGAGCAGTACTTC,CASSQETSGRAQPYEQYF,TRBD2,18,TRBJ2-7,TRBV4-2,NA
TGTGCCAGCAGCTTTAGACAGCTAAATTCACCCCTCCACTTT,CASSFRQLNSPLHF,NA,14,TRBJ1-6,TRBV11-3,NA
TGTGCCAGCAGCATCGGACTGGCTAATTCACCCCTCCACTTT,CASSIGLANSPLHF,NA,14,TRBJ1-6,TRBV7-3,NA
TGTGCCAGCAGTCGGGGACAGGGTAGAGATGGCTACACCTTC,CASSRGQGRDGYTF,TRBD1,14,TRBJ1-2,TRBV6-1,NA
TGTGCCAGCAGCTTACCGACTAGCGGGGCTGACGAGCAGTACTTC,CASSLPTSGADEQYF,TRBD2,15,TRBJ2-7,TRBV7-2,NA
TGTGCCAGTAGTGAAGGGACAGAAGGAAACTATGGCTACACCTTC,CASSEGTEGNYGYTF,TRBD1,15,TRBJ1-2,TRBV19,NA
TGCAGCGGTGCCGGGCCAACAAACACTGAAGCTTTCTTT,CSGAGPTNTEAFF,NA,13,TRBJ1-1,TRBV29-1,NA
TGTGCCAGCAGTCCGGGACTAGCATCCGCAGATACGCAGTATTTT,CASSPGLASADTQYF,TRBD2,15,TRBJ2-3,TRBV27,NA
TGTGCCAGCAGGAAAGAGGGGACAGGGGGCACTGAAGCTTTCTTT,CASRKEGTGGTEAFF,TRBD1,15,TRBJ1-1,TRBV2,NA
TGTGCCAGCAGCCGGACAGGGCCATTACCGTCCTACGAGCAGTACTTC,CASSRTGPLPSYEQYF,TRBD1,16,TRBJ2-7,TRBV6-6,NA
TGTGCCAGCAGTTCGGGACTAGAGGCCGGGGAGCTGTTTTTT,CASSSGLEAGELFF,TRBD2,14,TRBJ2-2,TRBV6-5,NA
TGTGCCACAACAAGCAGGGGAAGAGACACTGAAGCTTTCTTT,CATTSRGRDTEAFF,NA,14,TRBJ1-1,TRBV6-5,NA
TGTGCCAGCAGAGGTTATCAAGAGACCCAGTACTTC,CASRGYQETQYF,NA,12,TRBJ2-5,TRBV27,NA
TGTGCCAGCTCCGGGGGGAGCGAGCAGTACTTC,CASSGGSEQYF,TRBD2,11,TRBJ2-7,TRBV25-1,NA
TGTGCCAGCTCACCACGACAGCGGTCTTACAGCACAGATACGCAGTATTTT,CASSPRQRSYSTDTQYF,NA,17,TRBJ2-3,TRBV18,NA
TGCGCCAGCAGCCGATCTACCGGACAGGACACTGAAGCTTTCTTT,CASSRSTGQDTEAFF,TRBD1,15,TRBJ1-1,TRBV4-1,few
TGCGCCAGCAGCCCCGCAGGACAGGTCTACGAGCAGTACTTC,CASSPAGQVYEQYF,TRBD1,14,TRBJ2-7,TRBV5-1,NA
TGTGCCAGCAGTGCGAATACAGGGGCCCATGAGCAGTTCTTC,CASSANTGAHEQFF,TRBD1,14,TRBJ2-1,TRBV25-1,few
TGTGCCAGCAGCGACGGAGGGGGAGGGCCCTACGAGCAGTACTTC,CASSDGGGGPYEQYF,NA,15,TRBJ2-7,TRBV9,NA
TGTGCCAGCAGTTTCGCGGCAGGGCCAGGGACCCAGTACTTC,CASSFAAGPGTQYF,NA,14,TRBJ2-5,TRBV28,NA
TGTGCCAGCAGCTGGACAGGGGAAGAGACCCAGTACTTC,CASSWTGEETQYF,TRBD1,13,TRBJ2-5,TRBV11-2,NA
TGTGCCAGCAGTTACTCGTACAGCTACGAGCAGTACTTC,CASSYSYSYEQYF,NA,13,TRBJ2-7,TRBV6-6,NA
TGTGCCAGCAGTGACCAAAACAGAAATTCACCCCTCCACTTT,CASSDQNRNSPLHF,NA,14,TRBJ1-6,TRBV6-5,NA
TGTGCCAGCTCACCCGGGGGAGGGCAAGAGACCCAGTACTTC,CASSPGGGQETQYF,TRBD2,14,TRBJ2-5,TRBV18,NA
TGTGCCAGCAGCGTTCCCACAGATACGCAGTATTTT,CASSVPTDTQYF,NA,12,TRBJ2-3,TRBV9,NA